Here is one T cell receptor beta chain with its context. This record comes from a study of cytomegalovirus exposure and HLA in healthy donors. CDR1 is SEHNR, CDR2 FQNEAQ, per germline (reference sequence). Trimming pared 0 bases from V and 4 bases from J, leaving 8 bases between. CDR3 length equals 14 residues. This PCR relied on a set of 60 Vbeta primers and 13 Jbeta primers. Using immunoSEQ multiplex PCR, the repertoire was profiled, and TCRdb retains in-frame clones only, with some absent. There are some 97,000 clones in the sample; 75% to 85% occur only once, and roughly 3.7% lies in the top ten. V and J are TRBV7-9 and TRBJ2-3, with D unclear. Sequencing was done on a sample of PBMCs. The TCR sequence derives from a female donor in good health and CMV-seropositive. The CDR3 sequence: CASSLASVADTQYF. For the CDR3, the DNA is TGTGCCAGCAGCTTAGCATCGGTCGCAGATACGCAGTATTTT.